The table lists the clone carrying this T cell receptor beta chain with a count of one. The antigen is unknown. The same CDR3 arises from other DNA sequences in this sample as well. There are 14 residues in the CDR3. CDR1 and CDR2 (germline): LGHNA, YSLEER. Trimming removed 4 bases from V and 2 bases from J, with 12 bases in between. These data belong to a study of shared clonotypes between healthy human individuals. The data were produced by immunoSEQ multiplex PCR, yet TCRdb's version contains in-frame clones alone and is incomplete. The sample consists of some 2.1 million clones, over 85% of them appearing once. The naive CD8 population came from CD45RO-negative cells selected for CCR7, without terminally differentiated effector memory CD45RA+ cells. Each of the donors was a healthy adult who was HIV-negative and had not had a recent acute infection or vaccination. The donor cohort consisted entirely of Caucasian adults residing in Nashville, Tennessee.

Findings and limits, study-wide: Exclusively blood specimens were collected; tissue repertoires likely differ. All-four-donor shared clonotypes had higher generation probabilities than non-shared clonotypes did.

This receptor was identified in a man between 18 and 35 years old in good health. Some clones in this sample may be carry-over from other donors' samples. The chain is built from TRBV4-3 and TRBJ2-7, with D perhaps being TRBD1 or TRBD2 (5 bases each). Sequenced: naive CD8+ T cells from PBMCs. The CDR3 nucleotides are TGCGCCAGCAGCCCTGGGACGGGCGCCTACGAGCAGTACTTC. Its protein product is CASSPGTGAYEQYF.